A selection of T cell receptor beta chains follows, all from one sample in a study of radiotherapy plus CTLA-4 blockade in lung cancer. Repertoires were generated with immunoSEQ multiplex PCR, while TCRdb's copy carries only in-frame clones and drops some. The table has tens of thousands of clones, roughly 87% seen once. Sequenced material: peripheral blood, taken from a patient treated with radiotherapy plus ipilimumab. The receptors shown here come from a human donor with non-small cell lung cancer that progressed on radiotherapy plus ipilimumab. CDR3s include the opening cysteine and the closing phenylalanine or tryptophan. D genes are given only for firm matches. Expanded clones get a size class; other rows say once, few or many, or leave the size out.

NA TRBJ2-1 TRBV7-2 NA TGTGCCAGCAGCCCAGGGGTAAACTATGAGCAGTTCTTC CASSPGVNYEQFF
NA TRBJ2-5 TRBV7-9 NA TGTGCCAGCAGCTGGACCAGGGGCTTCTACCAAGAGACCCAGTACTTC CASSWTRGFYQETQYF
NA TRBJ2-1 TRBV15 once TGTGCCACCAGCCGCCGGCCCCCAACGCGGAATGAGCAGTTCTTC CATSRRPPTRNEQFF
TRBD1 TRBJ1-5 TRBV19 NA TGTGCCAGTAGTTCAGGGGGGCATCAGCCCCAGCATTTT CASSSGGHQPQHF
NA TRBJ1-1 TRBV4-2 few TGTGCCAGCAGCCTCCAAGACACTGAAGCTTTCTTT CASSLQDTEAFF
TRBD2 TRBJ2-5 TRBV10-3 NA TGTGCCATCAGTACTAGCGGAAAAGTTCAAGAGACCCAGTACTTC CAISTSGKVQETQYF
TRBD2 TRBJ2-2 TRBV27 once TGTGCCAGCAGTTTACAACGAACTAGCGGATACACCGGGGAGCTGTTTTTT CASSLQRTSGYTGELFF
NA TRBJ2-1 TRBV10-1 NA TGCGCCAGCAGTGACTCAACACATGAGCAGTTCTTC CASSDSTHEQFF
NA TRBJ2-2 TRBV9 NA TGTGCCAGTCCGTGGTTGGGGCGGCTACGAACCGGGGAGCTGTTTTTT CASPWLGRLRTGELFF
NA TRBJ1-2 TRBV27 NA TGTGTTACCGGGGGAGGGGTCTACTATGGCTACACCTTC CVTGGGVYYGYTF
NA TRBJ2-1 TRBV7-9 once TGTGCCAGCAGCCTAGACGGAGGCCCCTACAATGAGCAGTTCTTC CASSLDGGPYNEQFF
NA TRBJ2-1 TRBV13 NA TGTGCCAGCAGCTTATATACCCGCAGGTCGGGAAAGAGCTCCTACAATGAGCAGTTCTTC CASSLYTRRSGKSSYNEQFF
TRBD1 TRBJ1-3 TRBV10-3 few TGTGCCATCAGCCCGGACAGGGTCGGAAACACCATATATTTT CAISPDRVGNTIYF
NA TRBJ1-2 TRBV2 NA TGTGCCAGCAGTGATGGCCTGGGCTACACCTTC CASSDGLGYTF
NA TRBJ1-5 TRBV7-8 NA TGTGCCAGCAGCCAAAGAGATCAGCCCCAGCATTTT CASSQRDQPQHF
NA TRBJ2-4 TRBV5-1 few TGCGCCAGCAGCCCCCGGGACACCACCCCAGGCAAAAACATTCAGTACTTC CASSPRDTTPGKNIQYF
NA TRBJ2-1 TRBV5-1 NA TGCGCCAGCAGCTTGGCCATCGGAAGTCCACCCTTCTACAATGAGCAGTTCTTC CASSLAIGSPPFYNEQFF
NA TRBJ1-4 TRBV9 NA TGTGCCAGCAGCGGGGGCCAGAGGGCGGGTGAAAAACTGTTTTTT CASSGGQRAGEKLFF
TRBD1 TRBJ2-5 TRBV4-1 NA TGCGCCAGCAGCCAAACAGGGGGCGGAGAGACCCAGTACTTC CASSQTGGGETQYF
NA TRBJ1-5 TRBV6-5 NA TGTGCCAGCAGTTACTCCGACAGTCGGGAGCAGCCCCAGCATTTT CASSYSDSREQPQHF
NA TRBJ2-4 TRBV6-5 NA TGTGCCAGCAGCCCTAGTAGGGGCTCCAAAAACATTCAGTACTTC CASSPSRGSKNIQYF
NA TRBJ1-5 TRBV6-1 few TGTGCCAGCAATTTCAGGGGCAACAATCAGCCCCAGCATTTT CASNFRGNNQPQHF
NA TRBJ1-2 TRBV29-1 NA TGCAGCGTGGTGGGCGGCTATGGCTACACCTTC CSVVGGYGYTF